This TCR beta chain appears in the sequencing data of a study of human T cells and chemical hapten exposure. Separate cDNA molecules received unique molecular identifiers, which the library attached to them. TCRdb reanalysed the reads using MiXCR and keeps one entry per CDR3 protein. The sample has around 800 distinct CDR3 sequences; 64% are singletons. Germline trimming cut 5 bases from V and 5 bases from J; bases unmatched to any gene: 8. Germline assignment: CDR1 MNHEY and CDR2 SMNVEV (reference sequence). CDR3 length: 16 amino acids. Treatment here: therapeutic diphenylcyclopropenone sensitization with weekly scalp DPC.

The chain uses TRBV27 and TRBJ2-2; 10 positions agree with TRBD2. The source material was whole blood, sampled before DPC sensitization or 2, 6, or about 24 weeks after (not recorded which). The sequence came from an adult with alopecia areata. Some clones in this sample may be carry-over from other donors' samples. This table probably holds off-target reads from a library built for another chain. CDR3 protein: CASSRGTSEGTGELFF. The CDR3 DNA reads as TGTGCCAGCAGTAGAGGGACTAGCGAGGGGACCGGGGAGCTGTTTTTT.